This T cell receptor (beta chain) was sequenced for a study of T cell responses to AZD1222 COVID-19 vaccine. Study context: Second-dose recipients at about 4 or about 12 weeks were treated as one pooled group. Study conclusions and caveats: All repertoire sampling was performed exclusively after the peak T cell response. Donors were largely white British and mainly female; clonal diversity was possibly underestimated.

As concerns this clone: Its antigen is as yet unknown.

This CDR3 comprises 14 residues. Trimming removed 3 bases at V and 2 bases at J, with 10 bases between. Germline V gives CDR1 SEHNR, CDR2 FQNEAQ (reference sequence). TCRdb's copy holds only in-frame clones and misses some; the assay was immunoSEQ multiplex PCR. Of 150,000 or so clones in the sample, around 89% were seen once. This sample comprised peripheral blood, obtained on day 0 of AZD1222 vaccination. The chain is built from TRBV7-9 and TRBJ1-1; possibly TRBD1 for D (5 bases). The clonotype originates from an adult in good health. This CDR3 reads CASSLTASNTEAFF. CDR3 nucleotide sequence: TGTGCCAGCAGCTTGACAGCATCCAACACTGAAGCTTTCTTT. The full variable domain, its missing parts supplied by reference TRBV7-9 and TRBJ1-1, is DTGVSQNPRHKITKRGQNVTFRCDPISEHNRLYWYRQTLGQGPEFLTYFQNEAQLEKSRLLSDRFSAERPKGSFSTLEIQRTEQGDSAMYLCASSLTASNTEAFFGQGTRLTVV.